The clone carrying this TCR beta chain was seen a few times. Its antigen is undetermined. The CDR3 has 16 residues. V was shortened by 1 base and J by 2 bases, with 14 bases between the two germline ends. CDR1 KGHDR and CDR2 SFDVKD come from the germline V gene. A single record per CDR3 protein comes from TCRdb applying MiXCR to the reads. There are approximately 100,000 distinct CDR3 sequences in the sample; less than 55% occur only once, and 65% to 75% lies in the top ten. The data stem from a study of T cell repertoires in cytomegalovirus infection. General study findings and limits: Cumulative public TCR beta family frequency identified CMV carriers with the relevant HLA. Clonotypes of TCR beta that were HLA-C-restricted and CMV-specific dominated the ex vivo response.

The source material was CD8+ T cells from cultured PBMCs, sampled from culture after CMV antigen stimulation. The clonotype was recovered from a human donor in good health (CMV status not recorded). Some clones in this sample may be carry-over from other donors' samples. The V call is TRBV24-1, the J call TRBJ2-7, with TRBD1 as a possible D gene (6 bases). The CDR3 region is CATSDLPGATTYEQYF. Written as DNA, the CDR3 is TGTGCCACCAGTGATTTACCAGGGGCTACCACCTACGAGCAGTACTTC.